This T cell receptor (beta chain) was retrieved from a study of CD8 T cells in ankylosing spondylitis. CDR3 length equals 13 residues. Trimming took off 8 bases at V and 1 base at J, with 11 bases between the two ends. CDR1 is MGHRA, CDR2 YSYEKL, per germline. One entry per CDR3 protein results from TCRdb running MiXCR on the 5' RACE reads. The sample comprises about 340,000 distinct CDR3 sequences, around 20% of which are singletons, and around 14% rests with the top ten. This chain joins TRBV4-1 and TRBJ2-5; D possibly uses TRBD1 or TRBD2 (5 bases each). This receptor was obtained from a male donor with ankylosing spondylitis or in good health (not recorded which). The sequenced sample was blood, either unsorted or a sorted T cell fraction (not recorded which). CDR3 DNA sequence: TGCGCCAGCGCCTCCGGGACCCAAGAGACCCAGTACTTC. Its translation: CASASGTQETQYF.